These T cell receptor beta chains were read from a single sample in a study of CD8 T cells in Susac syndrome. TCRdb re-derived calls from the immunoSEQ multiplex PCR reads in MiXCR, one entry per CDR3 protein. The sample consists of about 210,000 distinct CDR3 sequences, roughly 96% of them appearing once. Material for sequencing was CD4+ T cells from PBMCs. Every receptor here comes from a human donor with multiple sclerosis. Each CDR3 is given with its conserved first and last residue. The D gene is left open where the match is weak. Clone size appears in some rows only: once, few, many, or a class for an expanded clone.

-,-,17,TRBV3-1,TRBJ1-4,CASSQARTATTNEKLFF,TGTGCCAGCAGCCAAGCTCGGACAGCGACAACTAATGAAAAACTGTTTTTT
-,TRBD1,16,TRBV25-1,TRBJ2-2,CASSAGQGANTGELFF,TGTGCCAGCAGTGCGGGACAGGGGGCCAACACCGGGGAGCTGTTTTTT
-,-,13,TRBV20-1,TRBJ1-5,CSARGVANQPQHF,TGCAGTGCTAGAGGGGTAGCAAATCAGCCCCAGCATTTT
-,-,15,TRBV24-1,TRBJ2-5,CEARRGPRSQETQYF,TGTGAAGCCAGGCGGGGGCCCCGCTCACAAGAGACCCAGTACTTC
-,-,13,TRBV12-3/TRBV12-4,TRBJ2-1,CASSFRTDNEQFF,TGTGCCAGCAGTTTTCGGACGGACAATGAGCAGTTCTTC
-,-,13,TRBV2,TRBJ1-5,CASMEESNQPQHF,TGTGCCAGCATGGAGGAGAGCAATCAGCCCCAGCATTTT
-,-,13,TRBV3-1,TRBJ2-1,CASLGSAYNEQFF,TGTGCCAGCCTCGGTTCCGCCTACAATGAGCAGTTCTTC
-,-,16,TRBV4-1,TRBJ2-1,CASSQQSSSSYNEQFF,TGCGCCAGCAGCCAACAAAGTAGTAGCTCCTACAATGAGCAGTTCTTC
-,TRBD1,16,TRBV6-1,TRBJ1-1,CASSAKTGGEGAEAFF,TGTGCCAGCAGTGCCAAGACAGGGGGCGAGGGGGCTGAAGCTTTCTTT
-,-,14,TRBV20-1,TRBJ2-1,CSAEGYSRYNEQFF,TGCAGTGCTGAGGGCTACAGCCGTTACAATGAGCAGTTCTTC
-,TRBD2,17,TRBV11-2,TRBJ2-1,CASSLDTGLAGTNEQFF,TGTGCCAGCAGCTTAGATACCGGACTAGCGGGTACGAATGAGCAGTTCTTC
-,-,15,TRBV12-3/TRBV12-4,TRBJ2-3,CASSFSVGGTDTQYF,TGTGCCAGCAGTTTCAGCGTGGGAGGCACAGATACGCAGTATTTT
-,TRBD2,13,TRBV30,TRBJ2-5,CAGMTSGQETQYF,TGTGCCGGAATGACTAGCGGCCAAGAGACCCAGTACTTC
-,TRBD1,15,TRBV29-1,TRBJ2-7,CSVEKGQGMGHEQYF,TGCAGCGTTGAAAAGGGACAGGGAATGGGACACGAGCAGTACTTC
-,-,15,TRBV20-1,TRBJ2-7,CSARGTLGPGEVQYF,TGCAGTGCTAGGGGTACACTAGGCCCTGGAGAGGTGCAGTACTTC
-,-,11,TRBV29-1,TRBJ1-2,CSVDRGYGYTF,TGCAGCGTTGACAGGGGCTATGGCTACACCTTC
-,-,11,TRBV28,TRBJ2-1,CASSPFREQFF,TGTGCCAGCAGTCCATTCAGGGAGCAGTTCTTC
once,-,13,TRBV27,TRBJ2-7,CASSLAGTHEQYF,TGTGCCAGCAGTTTGGCTGGGACCCACGAGCAGTACTTC
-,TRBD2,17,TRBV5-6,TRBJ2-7,CASSLRRGGKTSYEQYF,TGTGCCAGCAGCTTGAGACGGGGGGGAAAAACCTCCTACGAGCAGTACTTC
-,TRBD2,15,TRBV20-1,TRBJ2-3,CSATGWRGGADTQYF,TGCAGTGCCACAGGCTGGCGGGGGGGCGCAGATACGCAGTATTTT
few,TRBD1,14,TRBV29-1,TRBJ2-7,CSVAGDRGTYEQYF,TGCAGCGTTGCTGGGGACAGGGGGACCTACGAGCAGTACTTC
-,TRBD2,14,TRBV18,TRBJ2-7,CASSPALAGNEQYF,TGTGCCAGCTCACCTGCGCTAGCGGGAAACGAGCAGTACTTC
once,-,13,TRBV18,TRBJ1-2,CASSPEKRGGYTF,TGTGCCAGCTCACCAGAGAAAAGGGGAGGCTACACCTTC
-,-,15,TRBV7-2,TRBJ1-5,CASSLAGGNPRPQHF,TGTGCCAGCAGCTTAGCGGGGGGAAACCCTCGGCCCCAGCATTTT
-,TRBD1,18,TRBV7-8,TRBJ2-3,CASSPQRPLDRVGDTQYF,TGTGCCAGCAGCCCCCAGCGCCCTTTAGACAGGGTTGGAGATACGCAGTATTTT
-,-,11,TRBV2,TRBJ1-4,CANGDNEKLFF,TGTGCCAACGGGGATAATGAAAAACTGTTTTTT
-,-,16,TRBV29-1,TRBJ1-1,CSALKALMSGNTEAFF,TGCAGCGCGTTGAAGGCGCTTATGTCCGGGAACACTGAAGCTTTCTTT
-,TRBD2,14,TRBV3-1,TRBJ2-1,CASSHGGAYNEQFF,TGTGCCAGCAGCCATGGGGGGGCCTACAATGAGCAGTTCTTC
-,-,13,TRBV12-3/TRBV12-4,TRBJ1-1,CASSLMEDTEAFF,TGTGCCAGCAGTTTAATGGAGGATACTGAAGCTTTCTTT
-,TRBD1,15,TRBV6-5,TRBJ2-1,CASSYSRTGGNEQFF,TGTGCCAGCAGTTACTCGAGGACAGGGGGGAATGAGCAGTTCTTC
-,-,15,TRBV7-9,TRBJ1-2,CASSLGSWANYGYTF,TGTGCCAGCAGCTTAGGCAGTTGGGCTAACTATGGCTACACCTTC
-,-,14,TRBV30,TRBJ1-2,CAWTSGLGNYGYTF,TGTGCCTGGACTTCAGGGTTGGGTAACTATGGCTACACCTTC
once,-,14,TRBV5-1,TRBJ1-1,CASSARTLNTEAFF,TGCGCCAGCAGCGCCCGGACACTGAACACTGAAGCTTTCTTT
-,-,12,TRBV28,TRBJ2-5,CASSSPIETQYF,TGTGCCAGCAGTTCCCCCATAGAGACCCAGTACTTC
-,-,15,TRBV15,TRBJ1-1,CATSPGATTNTEAFF,TGTGCCACCAGCCCGGGCGCTACGACGAACACTGAAGCTTTCTTT
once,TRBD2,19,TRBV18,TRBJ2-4,CASSPLSSGSQLAKNIQYF,TGTGCCAGCTCACCACTATCTAGCGGGAGTCAACTAGCCAAAAACATTCAGTACTTC
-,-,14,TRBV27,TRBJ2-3,CATARAPSTDTQYF,TGTGCCACAGCCCGGGCCCCTAGCACAGATACGCAGTATTTT
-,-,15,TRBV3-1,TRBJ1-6,CASRLTDAYNSPLHF,TGTGCCAGCAGATTGACAGACGCCTATAATTCACCCCTCCACTTT
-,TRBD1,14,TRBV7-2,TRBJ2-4,CASSSGGTGNIQYF,TGTGCCAGCAGCTCGGGCGGGACAGGAAACATTCAGTACTTC
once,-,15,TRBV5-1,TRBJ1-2,CASSLDIAINYGYTF,TGCGCCAGCAGCTTGGATATAGCTATTAACTATGGCTACACCTTC
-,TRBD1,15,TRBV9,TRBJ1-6,CASSTRQGGNSPLHF,TGTGCCAGCAGCACGAGACAGGGAGGTAATTCACCCCTCCACTTT
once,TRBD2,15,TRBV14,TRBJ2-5,CASSQGLAVQETQYF,TGTGCCAGCAGCCAGGGGCTAGCGGTACAAGAGACCCAGTACTTC
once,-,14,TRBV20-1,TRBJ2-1,CSAPPGGPLNEQFF,TGCAGTGCGCCGCCCGGAGGTCCTCTTAATGAGCAGTTCTTC
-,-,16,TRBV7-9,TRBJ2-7,CASSSGGAQSVYEQYF,TGTGCCAGCAGCTCCGGCGGGGCACAATCCGTCTACGAGCAGTACTTC
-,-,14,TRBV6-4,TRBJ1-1,CASSGWAGGTEAFF,TGTGCCAGCAGTGGTTGGGCGGGGGGCACTGAAGCTTTCTTT
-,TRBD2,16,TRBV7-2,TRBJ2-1,CASSLGGLAGVGEQFF,TGTGCCAGCAGCCTCGGAGGGCTAGCGGGAGTGGGGGAGCAGTTCTTC
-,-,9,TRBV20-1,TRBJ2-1,CSAGKGQFF,TGCAGTGCTGGGAAGGGGCAGTTCTTC
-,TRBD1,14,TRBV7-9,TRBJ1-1,CASSRQGLNTEAFF,TGTGCCAGCAGCCGACAGGGACTGAACACTGAAGCTTTCTTT
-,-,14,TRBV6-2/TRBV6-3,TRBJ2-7,CASSYFGRGPGQYF,TGTGCCAGCAGTTACTTTGGCAGGGGACCAGGGCAGTACTTC
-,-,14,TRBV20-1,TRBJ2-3,CSARVPSGTDTQYF,TGCAGTGCTAGAGTTCCTAGCGGCACAGATACGCAGTATTTT
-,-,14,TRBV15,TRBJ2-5,CATSRDLPEGPTYF,TGTGCCACCAGCAGAGATCTCCCTGAGGGACCGACGTACTTC
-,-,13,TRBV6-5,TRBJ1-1,CASSYPGWTEAFF,TGTGCCAGCAGTTACCCCGGTTGGACTGAAGCTTTCTTT
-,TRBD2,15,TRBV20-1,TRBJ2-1,CSAEQTSGTHNEQFF,TGCAGTGCTGAACAGACTAGCGGGACCCACAATGAGCAGTTCTTC
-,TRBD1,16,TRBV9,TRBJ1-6,CASSDGQGLRNSPLHF,TGTGCCAGCAGCGACGGACAGGGTCTTCGTAATTCACCCCTCCACTTT
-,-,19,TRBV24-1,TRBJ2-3,CATSHTTGQHTSSTDTQYF,TGTGCCACCAGCCACACTACGGGACAACATACCTCCAGCACAGATACGCAGTATTTT